The TCR beta chain under discussion was sequenced for a study of OX40 agonist ivuxolimab in advanced cancers. Whole-study context: Cancers in dose escalation were hepatocellular, melanoma, renal cell and head and neck.

Profiling relied on immunoSEQ multiplex PCR, and the TCRdb table lists in-frame clones only, not all of them. The data show about 8,900 clones, roughly 70% seen once. V lost 5 bases to trimming and J lost 10 bases, with 15 bases between them. The CDR3 sequence is 13 residues long. Germline loops: CDR1 MDHEN, CDR2 SYDVKM. Specimen: CD4+ or CD8+ T cells sorted from blood, collected in a trial of the OX40 agonist ivuxolimab. The sequence came from an adult with an advanced solid tumor such as melanoma, head and neck, liver or kidney cancer. This chain joins TRBV28 and TRBJ1-5; possibly TRBD1 for D (5 bases). The CDR3 spells CASSPRGVHPQHF. CDR3 sequence (DNA): TGTGCCAGCAGTCCCCGGGGGGTACATCCCCAGCATTTT.